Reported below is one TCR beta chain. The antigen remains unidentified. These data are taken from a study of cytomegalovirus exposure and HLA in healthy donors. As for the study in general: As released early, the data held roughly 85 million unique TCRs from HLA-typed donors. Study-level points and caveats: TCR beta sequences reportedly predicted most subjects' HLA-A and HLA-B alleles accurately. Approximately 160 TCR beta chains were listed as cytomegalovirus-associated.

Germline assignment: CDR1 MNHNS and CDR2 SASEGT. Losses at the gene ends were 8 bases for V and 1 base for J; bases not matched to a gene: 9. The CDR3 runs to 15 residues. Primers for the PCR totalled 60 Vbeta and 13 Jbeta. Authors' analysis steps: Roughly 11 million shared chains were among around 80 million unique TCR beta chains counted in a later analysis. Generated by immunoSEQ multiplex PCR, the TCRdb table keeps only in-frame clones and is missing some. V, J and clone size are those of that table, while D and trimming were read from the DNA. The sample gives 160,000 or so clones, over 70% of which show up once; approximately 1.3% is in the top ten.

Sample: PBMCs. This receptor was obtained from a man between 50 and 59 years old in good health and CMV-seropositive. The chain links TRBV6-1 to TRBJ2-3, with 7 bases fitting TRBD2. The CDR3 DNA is TGTGCCAGCGGAGGGCCTCTAGCGGGCACAGATACGCAGTATTTT. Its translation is CASGGPLAGTDTQYF.